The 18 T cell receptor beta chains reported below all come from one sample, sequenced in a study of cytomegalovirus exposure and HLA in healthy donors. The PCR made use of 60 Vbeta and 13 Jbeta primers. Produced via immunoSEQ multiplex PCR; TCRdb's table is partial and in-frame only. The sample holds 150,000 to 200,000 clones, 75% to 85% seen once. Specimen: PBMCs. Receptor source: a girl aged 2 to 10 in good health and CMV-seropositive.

As DNA, the CDR3 is TGTGCCAGCAGTCGACAGGGGAGAGGCTACGAGCAGTACTTC. This sequence encodes CASSRQGRGYEQYF. The chain is built from TRBV6-5 and TRBJ2-5; 8 positions match TRBD1. With the DNA end fitting TRBJ2-7 better, the J assignment may be wrong. The germline gives CDR1 MNHEY, CDR2 SVGAGI. The CDR3 extends over 14 amino acids.

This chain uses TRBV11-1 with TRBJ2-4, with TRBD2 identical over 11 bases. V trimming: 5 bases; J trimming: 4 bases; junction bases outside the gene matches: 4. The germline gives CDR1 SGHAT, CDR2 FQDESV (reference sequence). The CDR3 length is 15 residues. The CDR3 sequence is CASSPGLAAKNIQYF. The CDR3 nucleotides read TGTGCCAGCAGCCCGGGACTAGCGGCAAAAAACATTCAGTACTTC.

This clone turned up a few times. The CDR3 DNA sequence: TGCAGCGTTCTGTACAGGGGCGAGCAGTACTTC. Translating gives CSVLYRGEQYF. The chain has TRBV29-1 and TRBJ2-7; the match to TRBD1 covers 7 bases. Trimming took 5 bases from V and 6 from J; bases not matched to a gene: 4. The V gene's germline CDR1 is SQVTM and CDR2 ANQGSEA. CDR3 length equals 11 residues.

The CDR3 region has the DNA TGTGCCAGCAGTGGTACTAGCGGGGGGTTTCTAACCGGGGAGCTGTTTTTT. Encoded protein: CASSGTSGGFLTGELFF. The J gene is TRBJ2-2, the V gene TRBV2; TRBD2 matches at 12 bases. V trimming: 4 bases; J trimming: 5 bases; junction bases outside the gene matches: 8. The CDR3 spans 17 residues. CDR1 SNHLY and CDR2 FYNNEI come from the germline V gene.

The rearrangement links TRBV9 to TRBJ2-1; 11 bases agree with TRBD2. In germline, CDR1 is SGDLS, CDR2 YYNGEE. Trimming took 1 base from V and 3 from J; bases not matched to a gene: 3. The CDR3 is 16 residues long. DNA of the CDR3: TGTGCCAGCAGCGTACACGGACTAGCGGGCTACAATGAGCAGTTCTTC. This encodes CASSVHGLAGYNEQFF.

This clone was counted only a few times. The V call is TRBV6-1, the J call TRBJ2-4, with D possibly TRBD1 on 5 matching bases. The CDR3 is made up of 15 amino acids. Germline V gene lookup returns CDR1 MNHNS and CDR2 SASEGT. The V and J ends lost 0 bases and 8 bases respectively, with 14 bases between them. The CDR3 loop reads CASSEALQGTDIQYF. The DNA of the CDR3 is TGTGCCAGCAGTGAAGCGCTCCAGGGTACGGACATTCAGTACTTC.

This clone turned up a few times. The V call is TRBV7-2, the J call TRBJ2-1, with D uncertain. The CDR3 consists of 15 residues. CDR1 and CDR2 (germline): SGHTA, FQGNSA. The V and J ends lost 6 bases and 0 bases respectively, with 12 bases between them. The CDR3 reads CASSLDSSSYNEQFF. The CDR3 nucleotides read TGTGCCAGCAGTCTAGACTCCAGCTCCTACAATGAGCAGTTCTTC.

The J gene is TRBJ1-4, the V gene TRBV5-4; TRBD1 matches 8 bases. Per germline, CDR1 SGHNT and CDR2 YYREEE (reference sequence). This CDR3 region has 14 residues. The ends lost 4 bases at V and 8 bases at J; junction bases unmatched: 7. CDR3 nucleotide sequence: TGTGCCAGCAGCAAGGACAGGGCAGGGGAAAAACTGTTTTTT. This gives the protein CASSKDRAGEKLFF.

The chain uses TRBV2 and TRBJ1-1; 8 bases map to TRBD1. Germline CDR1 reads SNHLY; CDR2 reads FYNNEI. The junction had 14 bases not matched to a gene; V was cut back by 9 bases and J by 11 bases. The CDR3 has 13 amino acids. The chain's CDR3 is CASAQGTGFWAFF. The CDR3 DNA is TGTGCCAGTGCCCAGGGGACAGGTTTTTGGGCTTTCTTT.

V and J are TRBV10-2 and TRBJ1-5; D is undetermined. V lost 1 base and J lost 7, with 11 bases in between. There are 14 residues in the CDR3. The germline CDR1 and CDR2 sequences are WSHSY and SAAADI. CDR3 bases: TGCGCCAGCAGTGAGTGGGTTCTGGGCCAGCCCCAGCATTTT. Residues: CASSEWVLGQPQHF.

The CDR3 coding sequence is TGTGCCAGCAGCCACGGGACAGTTGAAGCTTTCTTT. Its translation: CASSHGTVEAFF. The chain carries TRBV5-6 and TRBJ1-1; 7 bases map to TRBD1. V shed 4 bases and J 7 bases; nucleotides not matched to a gene: 4. This CDR3 region has 12 residues. Germline V lookup: CDR1 SGHDT, CDR2 YYEEEE.

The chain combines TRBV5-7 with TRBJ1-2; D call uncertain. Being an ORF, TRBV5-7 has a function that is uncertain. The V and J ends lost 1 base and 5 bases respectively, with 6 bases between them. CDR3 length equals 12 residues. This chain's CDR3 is CASSLSGYGYTF. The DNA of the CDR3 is TGTGCCAGCAGCTTGTCAGGTTATGGCTACACCTTC.

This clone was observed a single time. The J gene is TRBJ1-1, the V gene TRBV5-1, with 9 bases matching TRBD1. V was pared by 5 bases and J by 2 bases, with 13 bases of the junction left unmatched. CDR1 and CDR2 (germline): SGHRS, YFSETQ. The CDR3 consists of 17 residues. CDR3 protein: CASRAGTGNRRNTEAFF. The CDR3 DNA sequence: TGCGCCAGCAGGGCCGGGACAGGGAACAGAAGAAACACTGAAGCTTTCTTT. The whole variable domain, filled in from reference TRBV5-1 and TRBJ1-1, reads KAGVTQTPRYLIKTRGQQVTLSCSPISGHRSVSWYQQTPGQGLQFLFEYFSETQRNKGNFPGRFSGRQFSNSRSEMNVSTLELGDSALYLCASRAGTGNRRNTEAFFGQGTRLTVV.

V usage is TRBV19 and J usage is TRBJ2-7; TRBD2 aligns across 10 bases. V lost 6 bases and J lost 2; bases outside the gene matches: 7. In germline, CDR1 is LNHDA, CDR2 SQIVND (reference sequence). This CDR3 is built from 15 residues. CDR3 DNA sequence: TGTGCCAGTAGCCTACTAGCGGGAAAGACCTACGAGCAGTACTTC. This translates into CASSLLAGKTYEQYF.

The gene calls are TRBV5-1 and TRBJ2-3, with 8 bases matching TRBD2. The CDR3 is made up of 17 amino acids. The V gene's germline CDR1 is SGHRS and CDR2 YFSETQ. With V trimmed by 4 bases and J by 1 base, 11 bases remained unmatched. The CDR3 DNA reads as TGCGCCAGCAGCCCTATGGGAGCGGGAGTAGGCACAGATACGCAGTATTTT. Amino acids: CASSPMGAGVGTDTQYF.

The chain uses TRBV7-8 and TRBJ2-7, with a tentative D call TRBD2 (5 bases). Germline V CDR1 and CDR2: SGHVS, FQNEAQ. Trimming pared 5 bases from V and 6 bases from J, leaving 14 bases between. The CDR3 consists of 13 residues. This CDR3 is CASSPPRAAEQYF. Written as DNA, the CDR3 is TGTGCCAGCAGCCCCCCCCGAGCGGCCGAGCAGTACTTC.

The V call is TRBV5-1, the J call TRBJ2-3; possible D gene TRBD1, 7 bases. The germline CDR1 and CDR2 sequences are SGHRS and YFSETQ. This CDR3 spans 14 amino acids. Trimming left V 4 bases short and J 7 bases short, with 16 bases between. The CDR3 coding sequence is TGCGCCAGCAGCGAGGACAGGACTATCTATACGCAGTATTTT. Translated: CASSEDRTIYTQYF.

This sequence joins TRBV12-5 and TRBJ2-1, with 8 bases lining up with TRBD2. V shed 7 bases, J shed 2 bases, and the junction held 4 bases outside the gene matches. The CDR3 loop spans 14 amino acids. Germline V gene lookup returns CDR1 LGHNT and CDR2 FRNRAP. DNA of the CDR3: TGTGCTAGTGTGGTAGCGGGAACCTACAATGAGCAGTTCTTC. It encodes CASVVAGTYNEQFF.